A single sample is the source of the 20 T cell receptor beta chains below, sequenced in a study of blood T cells in healthy people across ages. Then a second PCR, running roughly 7 to 11 cycles, was carried out with a sample-barcoded 5' primer and a J-beta primer mix. Each CDR3 protein is one row after TCRdb ran MiXCR on the 5' RACE reads. Of some 1.5 million distinct CDR3 sequences in the sample, 25% to 30% were seen once. Sequences were obtained from blood. These receptors were taken from a woman in her twenties or thirties in good health.

In the case of this clonotype: A much larger clone sits a single nucleotide away, making a read error possible. This chain links TRBV10-3 with TRBJ2-7; 7 bases map to TRBD1. This CDR3 comprises 13 residues. Germline V lookup: CDR1 ENHRY, CDR2 SYGVKD. Germline trimming cut 6 bases from V and 4 bases from J; bases unmatched to any gene: 6. CDR3 coding DNA: TGTGCCATCAGCCACCAGGACAGGTACGAGCAGTACTTC. This codes for CAISHQDRYEQYF.

This clonotype was seen at least ten times. The chain uses TRBV4-1 and TRBJ2-5, with TRBD2 matching 9 bases. V was clipped by 4 bases and J by 5 bases; unmatched bases: 8. The CDR3 sequence is 15 residues long. Per germline, CDR1 MGHRA and CDR2 YSYEKL. The CDR3 region has the DNA TGCGCCAGCAGCCCTCTCCCCAGCGGGGGGGAGACCCAGTACTTC. Protein: CASSPLPSGGETQYF.

Here the CDR3 DNA reads TGTGCCAGCAGCCCTGACTCTTTTTACAATGAGCAGTTCTTC. It translates to CASSPDSFYNEQFF. This chain connects TRBV11-3 to TRBJ2-1; D gene ambiguous. The CDR3 loop spans 14 amino acids. Trimming stripped 5 bases from V and 4 bases from J, with 12 bases between. The germline gives CDR1 SGHNT, CDR2 YENEEA.

This clonotype was counted many times. CDR3 loop: CASRRIGGTYNEQFF. The CDR3 region has the DNA TGTGCCAGCAGGCGGATCGGGGGTACCTACAATGAGCAGTTCTTC. The chain uses TRBV6-6 and TRBJ2-1, with D tentatively TRBD2 (6 bases). CDR3 size: 15 residues. Trimming stripped 6 bases from V and 2 bases from J, with 14 bases between. CDR1 MNHNY and CDR2 SVGAGI come from the germline V gene (reference sequence).

The chain uses TRBV5-1 and TRBJ2-2; a weak D match, TRBD1 (6 bases). Trimming removed 4 bases at V and 1 base at J, with 20 bases between. There are 18 residues in the CDR3. CDR1 and CDR2 (germline): SGHRS, YFSETQ. CDR3 residues: CASSPSRQERLNTGELFF. CDR3 DNA sequence: TGCGCCAGCAGCCCCTCTAGACAGGAGAGATTGAACACCGGGGAGCTGTTTTTT.

This clonotype came up a few times. The chain links TRBV6-6 to TRBJ2-1; TRBD1 might be the D (6 bases). Trimming cost V 2 bases and J 0 bases, with 11 bases left between them. CDR1 is MNHNY, CDR2 SVGAGI, per germline (reference sequence). The CDR3 contains 16 residues. CDR3 loop: CASSYIGGSSYNEQFF. CDR3 nucleotides: TGTGCCAGCAGTTACATAGGGGGTAGCTCCTACAATGAGCAGTTCTTC.

V gene TRBV14 combines with J gene TRBJ2-1, with 9 bases identical to TRBD1. CDR1 SGHDN and CDR2 FVKESK come from the germline V gene. This CDR3 has 15 amino acids. Losses at the gene ends were 5 bases for V and 5 bases for J; bases not matched to a gene: 7. CDR3 region: CASSGLGQGNNEQFF. The CDR3 DNA sequence: TGTGCCAGCAGCGGTTTGGGACAGGGCAACAATGAGCAGTTCTTC. Filled out from reference TRBV14 and TRBJ2-1, the complete variable domain reads EAGVTQFPSHSVIEKGQTVTLRCDPISGHDNLYWYRRVMGKEIKFLLHFVKESKQDESGMPNNRFLAERTGGTYSTLKVQPAELEDSGVYFCASSGLGQGNNEQFFGPGTRLTVL.

In this sample, this clonotype turned up a few times. The chain carries TRBV5-5 and TRBJ2-5; no reliable D call. Germline CDR1 reads SGHKS; CDR2 reads YYEKEE (reference sequence). Deletions cut 0 bases from V and 1 base from J, with 7 bases between. The CDR3 has 14 amino acids. The CDR3 here is CASSLERIQETQYF. CDR3 DNA sequence: TGTGCCAGCAGCTTGGAAAGGATCCAAGAGACCCAGTACTTC.

The genes are TRBV12-3 or TRBV12-4 and TRBJ1-6, with 8 bases matching TRBD1. The junction had 2 bases not matched to a gene; V was cut back by 5 bases and J by 8 bases. This CDR3 is 13 amino acids long. CDR3 coding DNA: TGTGCCAGCAGTCCAGGGGGCGATTCACCCCTCCACTTT. As protein: CASSPGGDSPLHF.

The V call is TRBV3-1, the J call TRBJ2-5, with TRBD2 as a possible D gene (6 bases). Germline V gene data show CDR1 as LGHDT and CDR2 as YNNKEL (reference sequence). V lost 5 bases and J lost 4, with 17 bases in between. The CDR3 covers 15 residues. The CDR3 here is CASSKKLAGRETQYF. CDR3 nucleotides: TGTGCCAGCAGCAAAAAACTAGCTGGCCGAGAGACCCAGTACTTC.

In regard to this clonotype: A much larger clonotype is one base distant, so this may be a read error. The chain combines TRBV5-1 with TRBJ1-1; 11 positions agree with TRBD1. V lost 4 bases, J lost 5 bases, and 4 bases stayed unmatched. The germline V gene has CDR1 SGHRS and CDR2 YFSETQ. CDR3 length: 14 residues. The CDR3 sequence is CASSADRGQTEAFF. CDR3 nucleotide sequence: TGCGCCAGCAGCGCGGACAGGGGGCAAACTGAAGCTTTCTTT.

This rearrangement joins TRBV7-9 to TRBJ2-4, with 8 bases that match TRBD1. The CDR3 runs 15 residues. Trimming at V came to 1 base and at J to 6 bases, leaving 5 bases not matched to a gene. The V gene's germline CDR1 is SEHNR and CDR2 FQNEAQ (reference sequence). The CDR3 protein is CASSLDGTGLNIQYF. Here the CDR3 DNA reads TGTGCCAGCAGCTTAGATGGGACAGGCCTAAACATTCAGTACTTC. Filled out from reference TRBV7-9 and TRBJ2-4, the complete variable domain reads DTGVSQNPRHKITKRGQNVTFRCDPISEHNRLYWYRQTLGQGPEFLTYFQNEAQLEKSRLLSDRFSAERPKGSFSTLEIQRTEQGDSAMYLCASSLDGTGLNIQYFGAGTRLSVL.

This clonotype was observed at least ten times. The J gene is TRBJ1-6, the V gene TRBV15; the D is unclear. The CDR3 totals 15 residues. CDR1 and CDR2 from the germline V gene are LNHNV and YYDKDF (reference sequence). Trimming shortened V by 3 bases and J by 6 bases, and 12 bases separated the two germline ends. The CDR3 reads CATSRAPEGNSPLHF. The CDR3 bases are TGTGCCACCAGCAGGGCTCCGGAGGGTAATTCACCCCTCCACTTT.

Points on this clonotype: An end of the junction does not agree with germline; a read error may underlie this. V usage is TRBV20-1 and J usage is TRBJ2-7, with TRBD1 matching over 8 bases. From germline, CDR1 is DFQATT and CDR2 SNEGSKA (reference sequence). The CDR3 covers 13 residues. The CDR3, as DNA: TGCAGTACTAGGGGGACAGGCAACTACGAGCAGTACTTC. Translation: CSTRGTGNYEQYF.

Many counts were recorded for this clonotype. The genes are TRBV7-2 and TRBJ2-1; tentatively, D is TRBD1 (5 bases). Germline CDR1 SGHTA, CDR2 FQGNSA. V gave up 5 bases and J gave up 10 bases, with 9 bases separating them. The CDR3 extends over 11 amino acids. DNA of the CDR3: TGTGCCAGCAGCCCAGGGTACGAGCAGTTCTTC. Protein product: CASSPGYEQFF.

The J gene is TRBJ2-1, the V gene TRBV18; 9 nucleotides line up with TRBD1. Germline V gives CDR1 KGHSH, CDR2 LQKENI. CDR3 length: 16 residues. V trimming: 3 bases; J trimming: 5 bases; junction bases outside the gene matches: 8. CDR3 coding DNA: TGTGCCAGCTCACCTCTGGGGACAGGGAGCAACAATGAGCAGTTCTTC. This codes for CASSPLGTGSNNEQFF. The full variable domain, rest sourced from reference TRBV18 and TRBJ2-1, is NAGVMQNPRHLVRRRGQEARLRCSPMKGHSHVYWYRQLPEEGLKFMVYLQKENIIDESGMPKERFSAEFPKEGPSILRIQQVVRGDSAAYFCASSPLGTGSNNEQFFGPGTRLTVL.

The rearrangement links TRBV20-1 to TRBJ2-2; the D gene is possibly TRBD2 (5 bases). This CDR3 is 13 amino acids long. Germline CDR1 reads DFQATT; CDR2 reads SNEGSKA (reference sequence). The CDR3, as DNA: TGCAGCATAGCGAGGGCGAACACCGGGGAGCTGTTTTTT. It translates to CSIARANTGELFF.

This clonotype came up a few times. This chain connects TRBV20-1 to TRBJ2-3; D perhaps matches TRBD2 (5 bases). Per germline, CDR1 DFQATT and CDR2 SNEGSKA (reference sequence). The V end lost 6 bases, the J end lost 1 base, and 17 bases lay between the germline ends. This CDR3 comprises 15 residues. CDR3 loop: CSALGREMGTDTQYF. The DNA for the CDR3 is TGCAGTGCCCTAGGGAGAGAAATGGGCACAGATACGCAGTATTTT.

At least ten counts were recorded for this clonotype. The chain employs TRBV4-1 and TRBJ1-5, with unresolved D. This CDR3 is 15 amino acids long. Germline V lookup: CDR1 MGHRA, CDR2 YSYEKL. Deletions cut 1 base from V and 0 bases from J, with 7 bases between. The CDR3 sequence is CASSQGVLSNQPQHF. DNA for the CDR3: TGCGCCAGCAGCCAAGGGGTCCTTAGCAATCAGCCCCAGCATTTT.

This clonotype was counted a few times. The chain carries TRBV4-1 and TRBJ2-1; D ambiguous. Germline loops: CDR1 MGHRA, CDR2 YSYEKL. There are 14 residues in the CDR3. V was cut by 0 bases and J by 11 bases, with 14 bases left in between. The CDR3 is CASSQDRRNGKQFF. The CDR3 nucleotides read TGCGCCAGCAGCCAAGATAGGAGAAATGGCAAGCAGTTCTTC.